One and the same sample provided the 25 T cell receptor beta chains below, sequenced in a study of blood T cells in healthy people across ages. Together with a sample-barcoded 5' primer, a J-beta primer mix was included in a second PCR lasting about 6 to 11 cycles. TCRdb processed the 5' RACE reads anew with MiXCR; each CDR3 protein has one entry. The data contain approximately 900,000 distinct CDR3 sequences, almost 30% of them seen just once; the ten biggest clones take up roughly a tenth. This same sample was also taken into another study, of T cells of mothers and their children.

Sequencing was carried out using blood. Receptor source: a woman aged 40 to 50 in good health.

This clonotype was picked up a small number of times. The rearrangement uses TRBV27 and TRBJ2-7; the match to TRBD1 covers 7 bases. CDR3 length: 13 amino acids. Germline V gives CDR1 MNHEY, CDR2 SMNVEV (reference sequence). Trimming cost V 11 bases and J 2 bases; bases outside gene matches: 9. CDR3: CAGFRDSPYEQYF. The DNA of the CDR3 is TGTGCCGGATTCCGGGACAGCCCCTACGAGCAGTACTTC.

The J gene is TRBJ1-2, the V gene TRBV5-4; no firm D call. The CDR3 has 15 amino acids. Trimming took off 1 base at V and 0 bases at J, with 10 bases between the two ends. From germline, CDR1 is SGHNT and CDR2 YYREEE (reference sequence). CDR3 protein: CASSLNGIPNYGYTF. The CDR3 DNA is TGTGCCAGCAGCTTGAACGGGATTCCTAACTATGGCTACACCTTC.

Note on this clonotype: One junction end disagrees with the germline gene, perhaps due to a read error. The CDR3 sequence is CANSGSSGQAPHGYTF. The CDR3 region has the DNA TGTGCCAACAGTGGGTCGTCCGGACAGGCCCCCCACGGCTACACCTTC. The rearrangement joins TRBV2 to TRBJ1-2, with 7 bases aligning to TRBD1. The CDR3 extends over 16 amino acids. The V gene's germline CDR1 is SNHLY and CDR2 FYNNEI. The variable domain in full, with the rest retrieved from reference TRBV2 and TRBJ1-2, is EPEVTQTPSHQVTQMGQEVILRCVPISNHLYFYWYRQILGQKVEFLVSFYNNEISEKSEIFDDQFSVERPDGSNFTLKIRSTKLEDSAMYFCANSGSSGQAPHGYTFGSGTRLTVV.

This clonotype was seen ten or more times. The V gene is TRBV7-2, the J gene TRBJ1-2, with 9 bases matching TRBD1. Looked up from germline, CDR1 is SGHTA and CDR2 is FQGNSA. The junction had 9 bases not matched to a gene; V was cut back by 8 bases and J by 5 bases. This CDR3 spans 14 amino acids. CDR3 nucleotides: TGTGCCAGCCAACGGGACAGGGCCCTTTATGGCTACACCTTC. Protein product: CASQRDRALYGYTF. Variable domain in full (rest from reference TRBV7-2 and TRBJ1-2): GAGVSQSPSNKVTEKGKDVELRCDPISGHTALYWYRQSLGQGLEFLIYFQGNSAPDKSGLPSDRFSAERTGGSVSTLTIQRTQQEDSAVYLCASQRDRALYGYTFGSGTRLTVV.

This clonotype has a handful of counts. In DNA, the CDR3 is TGTGCCAGCAGCGTAGGCGAAGGGAGTAATCAGCCCCAGCATTTT. Translating gives CASSVGEGSNQPQHF. The chain is built from TRBV9 and TRBJ1-5; D is ambiguous. There are 15 residues in the CDR3. Trimming cost V 0 bases and J 4 bases, with 11 bases left between them. The V gene's germline CDR1 is SGDLS and CDR2 YYNGEE.

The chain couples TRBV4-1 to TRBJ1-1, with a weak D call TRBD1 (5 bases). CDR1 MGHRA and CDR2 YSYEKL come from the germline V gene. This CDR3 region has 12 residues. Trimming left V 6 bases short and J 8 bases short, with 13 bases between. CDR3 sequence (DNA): TGCGCCAGCAGAGGGACCAAAGGGGAAGCTTTCTTT. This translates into CASRGTKGEAFF.

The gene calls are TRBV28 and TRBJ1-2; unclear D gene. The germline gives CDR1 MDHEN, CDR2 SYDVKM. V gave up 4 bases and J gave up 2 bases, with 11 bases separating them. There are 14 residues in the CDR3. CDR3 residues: CASSYVGRNYGYTF. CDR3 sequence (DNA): TGTGCCAGCAGTTATGTTGGGCGGAACTATGGCTACACCTTC.

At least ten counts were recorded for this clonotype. CDR3 nucleotides: TGTGCCAGCAGAAGAATCTCTGGGGCCAACGTCCTGACTTTC. It codes for CASRRISGANVLTF. J is TRBJ2-6 and V is TRBV12-3 or TRBV12-4; no clear D. The CDR3 consists of 14 residues. Trimming cost V 6 bases and J 0 bases, with 6 bases left between them.

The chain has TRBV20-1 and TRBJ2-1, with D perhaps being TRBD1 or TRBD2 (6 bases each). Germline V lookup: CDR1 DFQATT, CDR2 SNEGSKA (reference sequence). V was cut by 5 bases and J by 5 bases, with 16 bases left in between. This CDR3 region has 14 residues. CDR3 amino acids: CSAPRAGTNNEQFF. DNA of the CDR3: TGCAGTGCTCCCCGCGCGGGGACAAACAATGAGCAGTTCTTC.

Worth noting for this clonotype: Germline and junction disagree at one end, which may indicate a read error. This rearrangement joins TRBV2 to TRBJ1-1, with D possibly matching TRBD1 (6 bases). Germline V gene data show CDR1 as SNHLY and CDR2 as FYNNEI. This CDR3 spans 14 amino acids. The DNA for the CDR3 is TGTGCCAACAGTGAGGGGGAGTGGAACACTGAAGCTTTCTTT. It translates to CANSEGEWNTEAFF.

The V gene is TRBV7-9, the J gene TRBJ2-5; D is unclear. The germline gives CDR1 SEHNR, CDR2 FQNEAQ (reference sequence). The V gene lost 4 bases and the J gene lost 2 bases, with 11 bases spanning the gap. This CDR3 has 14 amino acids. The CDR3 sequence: CASSSRPTQETQYF. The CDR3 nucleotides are TGTGCCAGCAGCTCCAGGCCGACTCAAGAGACCCAGTACTTC.

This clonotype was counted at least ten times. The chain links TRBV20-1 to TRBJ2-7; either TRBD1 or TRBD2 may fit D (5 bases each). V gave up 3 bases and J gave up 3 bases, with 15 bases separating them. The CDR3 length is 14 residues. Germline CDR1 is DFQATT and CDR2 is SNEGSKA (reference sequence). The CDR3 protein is CSASDSGTIYEQYF. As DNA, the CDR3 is TGCAGTGCTAGTGACTCCGGGACCATCTACGAGCAGTACTTC.

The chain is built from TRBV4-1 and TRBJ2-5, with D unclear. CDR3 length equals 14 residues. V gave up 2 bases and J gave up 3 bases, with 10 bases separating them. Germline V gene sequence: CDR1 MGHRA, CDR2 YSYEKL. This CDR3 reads CASSQTTGEETQYF. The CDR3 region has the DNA TGCGCCAGCAGCCAAACCACTGGGGAAGAGACCCAGTACTTC.

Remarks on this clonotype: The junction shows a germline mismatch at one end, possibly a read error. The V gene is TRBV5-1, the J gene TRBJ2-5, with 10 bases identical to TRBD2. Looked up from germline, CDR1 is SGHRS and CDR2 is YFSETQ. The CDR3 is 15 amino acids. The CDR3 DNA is TGCGCCAGCAGCTTAGTAGCGGGGGGCCAAGAGACCCAGCACTTC. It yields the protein CASSLVAGGQETQHF.

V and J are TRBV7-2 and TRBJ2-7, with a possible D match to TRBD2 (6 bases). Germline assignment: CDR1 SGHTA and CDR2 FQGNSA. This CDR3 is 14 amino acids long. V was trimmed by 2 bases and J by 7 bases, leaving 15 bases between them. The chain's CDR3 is CASSLPPRREEQYF. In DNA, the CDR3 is TGTGCCAGCAGCTTACCCCCTAGGAGGGAGGAGCAGTACTTC.

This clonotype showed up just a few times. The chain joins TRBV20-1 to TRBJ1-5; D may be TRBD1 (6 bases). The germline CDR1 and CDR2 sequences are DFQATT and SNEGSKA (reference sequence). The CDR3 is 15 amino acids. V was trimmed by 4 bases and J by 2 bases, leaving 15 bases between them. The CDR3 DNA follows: TGCAGTGCTATTAACAGGGACGTTGGCAATCAGCCCCAGCATTTT. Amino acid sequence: CSAINRDVGNQPQHF.

The CDR3 DNA sequence: TGTGCCAGCAGCGTGACAGATACCAACACTGAAGCTTTCTTT. Protein: CASSVTDTNTEAFF. The rearrangement uses TRBV9 and TRBJ1-1, with D possibly matching TRBD1 (5 bases). Germline V gene lookup returns CDR1 SGDLS and CDR2 YYNGEE. V was cut by 2 bases and J by 2 bases, with 10 bases left in between. CDR3 length: 14 residues. Complete variable domain (other parts from reference TRBV9 and TRBJ1-1): DSGVTQTPKHLITATGQRVTLRCSPRSGDLSVYWYQQSLDQGLQFLIQYYNGEERAKGNILERFSAQQFPDLHSELNLSSLELGDSALYFCASSVTDTNTEAFFGQGTRLTVV.

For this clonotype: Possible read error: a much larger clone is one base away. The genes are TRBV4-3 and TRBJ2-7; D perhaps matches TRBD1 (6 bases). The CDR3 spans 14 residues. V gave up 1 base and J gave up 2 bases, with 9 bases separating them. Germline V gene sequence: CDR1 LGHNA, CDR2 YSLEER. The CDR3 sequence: CASSQVPGAYEQYF. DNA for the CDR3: TGCGCCAGCAGCCAAGTCCCAGGGGCCTACGAGCAGTACTTC.

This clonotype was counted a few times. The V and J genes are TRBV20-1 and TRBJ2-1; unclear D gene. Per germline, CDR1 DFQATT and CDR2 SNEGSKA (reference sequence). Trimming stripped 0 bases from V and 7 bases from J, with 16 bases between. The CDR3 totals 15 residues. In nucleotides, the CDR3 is TGCAGTGCTAGAGATTACTCTCTCCGGCTTAATGAGCAGTTCTTC. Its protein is CSARDYSLRLNEQFF.

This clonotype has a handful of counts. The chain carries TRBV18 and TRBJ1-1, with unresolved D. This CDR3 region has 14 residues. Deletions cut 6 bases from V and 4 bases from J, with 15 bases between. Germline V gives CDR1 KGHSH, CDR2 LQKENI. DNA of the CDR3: TGTGCCAGCTCCCGGGAGACGAAGGGCACTGAAGCTTTCTTT. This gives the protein CASSRETKGTEAFF. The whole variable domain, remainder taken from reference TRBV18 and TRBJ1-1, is NAGVMQNPRHLVRRRGQEARLRCSPMKGHSHVYWYRQLPEEGLKFMVYLQKENIIDESGMPKERFSAEFPKEGPSILRIQQVVRGDSAAYFCASSRETKGTEAFFGQGTRLTVV.

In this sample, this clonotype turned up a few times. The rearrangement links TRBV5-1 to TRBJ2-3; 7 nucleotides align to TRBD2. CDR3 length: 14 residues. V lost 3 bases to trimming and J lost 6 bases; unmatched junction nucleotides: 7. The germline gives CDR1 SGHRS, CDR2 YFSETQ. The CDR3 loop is CASSYRDYMDTQYF. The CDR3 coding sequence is TGCGCCAGCAGCTATCGGGACTACATGGATACGCAGTATTTT.

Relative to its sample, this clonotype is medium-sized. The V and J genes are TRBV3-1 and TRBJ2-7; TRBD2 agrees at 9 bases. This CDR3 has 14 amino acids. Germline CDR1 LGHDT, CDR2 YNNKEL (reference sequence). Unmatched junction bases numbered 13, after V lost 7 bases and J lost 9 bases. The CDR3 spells CASTLGLAGFAQYF. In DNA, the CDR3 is TGTGCCAGCACCCTCGGGCTAGCGGGGTTCGCGCAGTACTTC.

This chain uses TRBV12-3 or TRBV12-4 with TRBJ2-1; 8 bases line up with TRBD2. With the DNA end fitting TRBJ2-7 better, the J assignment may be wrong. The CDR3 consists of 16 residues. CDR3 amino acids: CASSQRGRSSYNEQYF. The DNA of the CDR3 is TGTGCCAGCAGTCAGCGGGGGCGAAGCTCCTACAATGAGCAGTACTTC.

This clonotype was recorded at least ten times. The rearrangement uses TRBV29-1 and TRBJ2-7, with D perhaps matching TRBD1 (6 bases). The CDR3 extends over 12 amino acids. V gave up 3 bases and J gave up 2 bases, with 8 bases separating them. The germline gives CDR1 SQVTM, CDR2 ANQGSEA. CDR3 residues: CSVEDSTYEQYF. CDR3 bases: TGCAGCGTTGAGGACAGTACCTACGAGCAGTACTTC.

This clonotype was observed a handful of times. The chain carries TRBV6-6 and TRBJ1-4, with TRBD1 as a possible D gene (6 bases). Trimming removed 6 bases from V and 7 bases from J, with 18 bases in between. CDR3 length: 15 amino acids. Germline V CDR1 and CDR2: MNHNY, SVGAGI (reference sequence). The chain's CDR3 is CASSPGGFKGEKLFF. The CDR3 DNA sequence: TGTGCCAGCAGCCCGGGGGGCTTTAAGGGTGAAAAACTGTTTTTT.